Below are 20 T cell receptor beta chains sequenced from a single sample in a study of T cell repertoires in cytomegalovirus infection. TCRdb used MiXCR to reprocess the reads, holding one entry per CDR3 protein. The sample has around 310,000 distinct CDR3 sequences, roughly 15% seen once. Sample: PBMCs. The receptor set was obtained from a human donor in good health (CMV status not recorded). Some clones in this sample may be carry-over from other donors' samples.

This rearrangement joins TRBV9 to TRBJ2-6; D ambiguous. CDR1 and CDR2 from the germline V gene are SGDLS and YYNGEE. The CDR3 covers 15 residues. V was pared by 2 bases and J by 2 bases, with 8 bases between. CDR3 region: CASSVSGAGANVLTF. CDR3 DNA: TGTGCCAGCAGCGTGTCCGGTGCTGGGGCCAACGTCCTGACTTTC.

There are many counts of this clonotype. The V and J genes are TRBV7-2 and TRBJ2-1; D gene ambiguous. Trimming shortened V by 3 bases and J by 6 bases, and 12 bases separated the two germline ends. The V gene's germline CDR1 is SGHTA and CDR2 FQGNSA. The CDR3 spans 14 residues. CDR3 sequence reads: CASSFYRSSNEQFF. DNA of the CDR3: TGTGCCAGCAGCTTCTACAGATCTAGCAATGAGCAGTTCTTC.

The table lists this clonotype with many counts. CDR3 coding DNA: TGTGCCAGCAGCTCCCGACCGGGACAGAACACCGGGGAGCTGTTTTTT. Translating it yields CASSSRPGQNTGELFF. The rearrangement links TRBV7-6 to TRBJ2-2; tentatively, D is TRBD1 (6 bases). The ends were cut back, 4 bases at V and 1 base at J, with 13 bases in the middle. CDR3 size: 16 residues. The germline V gene has CDR1 SGHVS and CDR2 FNYEAQ.

V is TRBV20-1 and J is TRBJ1-2; 11 bases map to TRBD1. V lost 6 bases to trimming and J lost 5 bases; unmatched junction nucleotides: 2. From germline, CDR1 is DFQATT and CDR2 SNEGSKA (reference sequence). The CDR3 totals 12 residues. CDR3 nucleotides: TGCAGTGCCCGGGACAGGGGGTATGGCTACACCTTC. It codes for CSARDRGYGYTF.

This clonotype was found many times. The J gene is TRBJ2-1, the V gene TRBV7-9; 8 nucleotides align to TRBD1. Looked up from germline, CDR1 is SEHNR and CDR2 is FQNEAQ (reference sequence). The junction had 9 bases not matched to a gene; V was cut back by 3 bases and J by 8 bases. The CDR3 runs to 15 residues. The CDR3 sequence is CASSLIAGGMDEQFF. DNA of the CDR3: TGTGCCAGCAGCTTGATTGCAGGGGGCATGGATGAGCAGTTCTTC.

This clonotype occurred a few times. This chain joins TRBV19 and TRBJ2-3, with 7 bases fitting TRBD2. Trimming at V came to 4 bases and at J to 3 bases, leaving 7 bases not matched to a gene. Per germline, CDR1 LNHDA and CDR2 SQIVND (reference sequence). CDR3 length: 15 residues. DNA of the CDR3: TGTGCCAGTAGTAGCAGGTCCGGGAGGACAGATACGCAGTATTTT. Residues: CASSSRSGRTDTQYF.

In this sample, this clonotype turned up many times. The V gene is TRBV6-6, the J gene TRBJ2-6; D is perhaps TRBD2 (5 bases). CDR1 MNHNY and CDR2 SVGAGI come from the germline V gene (reference sequence). The CDR3 extends over 15 amino acids. V gave up 7 bases and J gave up 3 bases, with 13 bases separating them. The CDR3 region has the DNA TGTGCCAGCAAAATACGGGGATTTGGGGCCAACGTCCTGACTTTC. Amino acids: CASKIRGFGANVLTF.

The V and J genes are TRBV20-1 and TRBJ2-5; 8 nucleotides line up with TRBD2. CDR3 length: 15 residues. CDR1 and CDR2 (germline): DFQATT, SNEGSKA (reference sequence). The V segment lost 3 bases and the J segment 2 bases; nucleotides outside the gene matches: 8. The DNA for the CDR3 is TGCAGTGCTAGCGGGGGGGCTGGGTGGCAAGAGACCCAGTACTTC. Its protein is CSASGGAGWQETQYF.

The rearrangement uses TRBV7-3 and TRBJ2-3; D call uncertain. V lost 1 base to trimming and J lost 4 bases, with 9 bases between them. CDR1 is SGHTA and CDR2 is FQGTGA in the germline V gene. The CDR3 sequence is 14 residues long. The CDR3 region has the DNA TGTGCCAGCAGCTTAATAGGGATCGCAGATACGCAGTATTTT. Translating it yields CASSLIGIADTQYF.

This clonotype was counted many times. The chain combines TRBV7-2 with TRBJ1-1; TRBD1 matches 9 bases. CDR3 length: 13 amino acids. Germline loops: CDR1 SGHTA, CDR2 FQGNSA. The junction had 2 bases not matched to a gene; V was cut back by 5 bases and J by 4 bases. Here the CDR3 reads CASSADRGTEAFF. CDR3 sequence (DNA): TGTGCCAGCAGCGCGGACAGGGGCACTGAAGCTTTCTTT.

This clonotype was seen at least ten times. The rearrangement uses TRBV28 and TRBJ2-7; possible D gene TRBD2, 6 bases. This CDR3 has 15 residues. The germline V and J ends were trimmed by 1 base and 3 bases, with 13 bases remaining between them. The germline V gene encodes CDR1 MDHEN and CDR2 SYDVKM. For the CDR3, the DNA is TGTGCCAGCAGTTTATCCAGGCAGGGAGGCTACGAGCAGTACTTC. This encodes CASSLSRQGGYEQYF.

Many counts were recorded for this clonotype. This chain links TRBV28 with TRBJ2-7; D gene unclear. The V gene lost 3 bases and the J gene lost 2 bases, with 11 bases spanning the gap. The CDR3 is made up of 14 amino acids. Germline lookup yields CDR1 MDHEN and CDR2 SYDVKM. The chain's CDR3 is CASSFSGRTYEQYF. As DNA, the CDR3 is TGTGCCAGCAGTTTTTCTGGACGGACCTACGAGCAGTACTTC.

This clonotype was observed many times. V is TRBV7-9 and J is TRBJ1-2, with TRBD1 identical over 10 bases. Germline assignment: CDR1 SEHNR and CDR2 FQNEAQ (reference sequence). Trimming removed 5 bases from V and 2 bases from J; junction bases left unmatched: 8. The CDR3 is 16 amino acids. CDR3: CASSIRPGQGNYGYTF. In nucleotides, the CDR3 is TGTGCCAGCAGCATAAGACCGGGACAGGGGAACTATGGCTACACCTTC.

The sample holds one count of this clonotype. The gene calls are TRBV3-1 and TRBJ1-2; no firm D call. The ends were cut back, 4 bases at V and 2 bases at J, with 8 bases in the middle. This CDR3 is built from 13 residues. From germline, CDR1 is LGHDT and CDR2 YNNKEL (reference sequence). CDR3 DNA sequence: TGTGCCAGCAGCCTCCGACGGAACTATGGCTACACCTTC. Protein: CASSLRRNYGYTF.

The genes are TRBV7-9 and TRBJ1-1; D is unresolved. The V gene lost 5 bases and the J gene lost 4 bases, with 11 bases spanning the gap. CDR1 and CDR2 (germline): SEHNR, FQNEAQ (reference sequence). The CDR3 consists of 13 residues. DNA for the CDR3: TGTGCCAGCAGCCCACCGGATCGCACTGAAGCTTTCTTT. Encoded protein: CASSPPDRTEAFF.

This clonotype occurred a few times. The chain recombines TRBV12-3 or TRBV12-4 with TRBJ2-7; D is ambiguous. V lost 3 bases to trimming and J lost 0 bases, with 12 bases between them. The CDR3 has 15 residues. CDR3 sequence reads: CASSFSFPFSYEQYF. The CDR3 region has the DNA TGTGCCAGCAGTTTCAGTTTCCCCTTCTCCTACGAGCAGTACTTC.

This clonotype appeared many times. This sequence joins TRBV28 and TRBJ1-1; D is unclear. Trimming removed 3 bases at V and 1 base at J, with 36 bases between. CDR3 length: 23 amino acids. Germline V CDR1 and CDR2: MDHEN, SYDVKM. DNA for the CDR3: TGTGCCAGCAGTTTTTGGGCAATTGGCCCCCGTACGAGTAGGGTGGTGGAGAACACTGAAGCTTTCTTT. It yields the protein CASSFWAIGPRTSRVVENTEAFF.

This clonotype was seen ten or more times. The genes are TRBV19 and TRBJ2-6; D is undetermined. V was pared by 5 bases and J by 1 base, with 12 bases between. The germline gives CDR1 LNHDA, CDR2 SQIVND (reference sequence). The CDR3 has 16 amino acids. Written as DNA, the CDR3 is TGTGCCAGTAGTCCCATCATGGCGTCTGGGGCCAACGTCCTGACTTTC. It encodes CASSPIMASGANVLTF.

The rearrangement joins TRBV20-1 to TRBJ2-3, with D maybe TRBD1 (6 bases). Germline values: CDR1 DFQATT, CDR2 SNEGSKA (reference sequence). This CDR3 comprises 16 residues. The germline V and J ends were trimmed by 6 bases and 2 bases, with 21 bases remaining between them. This CDR3 is CSAPNRNQGITDTQYF. The CDR3 DNA sequence: TGCAGTGCCCCAAATAGGAATCAGGGGATCACAGATACGCAGTATTTT.

The chain has TRBV7-9 and TRBJ2-1, with TRBD2 identical over 8 bases. This CDR3 comprises 15 residues. Germline loops: CDR1 SEHNR, CDR2 FQNEAQ (reference sequence). V shed 4 bases and J 6 bases; nucleotides not matched to a gene: 8. CDR3 DNA sequence: TGTGCCAGCAGCTCCCGAGGTAGCGGGGTCAATGAGCAGTTCTTC. It yields the protein CASSSRGSGVNEQFF.